This T cell receptor beta chain originates from a study of spatial heterogeneity in lung cancer. The time point: blood at routine non-recurrence follow-up after resection. Whole RNA came from tumor, nontumor lung or frozen PBMC and was sequenced without being sorted. TCR cDNA molecules each had a unique molecular identifier. TCRdb processed the 5' RACE reads anew with MiXCR; each CDR3 protein has one entry. The table shows 100,000 to 120,000 distinct CDR3 sequences, with about 10% occurring only once. The clonotype comes from a female donor with early-stage non-small cell lung cancer. The sample here was PBMCs, taken at follow-up.

The CDR3 loop reads CASSLTGGGTEAFF. The CDR3 DNA sequence: TGTGCCAGCAGCTTAACAGGGGGCGGCACTGAAGCTTTCTTT. The chain carries TRBV7-8 and TRBJ1-1; 9 bases fit TRBD1. CDR1 is SGHVS, CDR2 FQNEAQ, per germline. CDR3 length: 14 residues. J gave up 4 bases and V 2 bases, and 2 bases lay outside the gene matches.